Listed below are T cell receptor beta chains from one sample, sequenced in a study of breast tumors, draining lymph nodes, adjacent tissues. In TCRdb, the multiplex PCR reads were re-called with MiXCR into one record per CDR3 protein. Of approximately 130,000 distinct CDR3 sequences detected, 21% appear once; the ten largest clones hold 2% to 2.5%. The sequencing input was axillary lymph node tissue. The source is a female donor with breast cancer. Some clones in this sample may be carry-over from other donors' samples. The conserved cysteine and the conserved F or W are not part of the CDR3 here.

v_gene: TRBV6-6
j_gene: TRBJ2-7
CDR3aa: ASSHNGLSSYEQY

v_gene: TRBV5-8
j_gene: TRBJ1-6
CDR3aa: ASSLAGGGFGSPLH

v_gene: TRBV11-3
j_gene: TRBJ2-7
CDR3aa: ASSLGREFDEQY

v_gene: TRBV6-5
j_gene: TRBJ2-2
CDR3aa: ASSYSRGGVGGGTGELF

v_gene: TRBV12-3/TRBV12-4
j_gene: TRBJ2-1
CDR3aa: ASSFILEPTSYNEQF

v_gene: TRBV20-1
j_gene: TRBJ2-5
CDR3aa: SARGLAGGPGETQY

v_gene: TRBV3-1
j_gene: TRBJ1-3
CDR3aa: ASSQGFGNTIY

v_gene: TRBV12-3/TRBV12-4
j_gene: TRBJ2-1
CDR3aa: ASSPQTSGRGQF

v_gene: TRBV6-5
j_gene: TRBJ2-7
CDR3aa: ASNLQGGLGNYEQY

v_gene: TRBV19
j_gene: TRBJ2-3
CDR3aa: ASSRDRVGTDTQY